The subject of this entry is one T cell receptor (beta chain). The sample comes from a study of T cell changes during pregnancy in multiple sclerosis. This table comes from immunoSEQ multiplex PCR, and its TCRdb copy is limited to in-frame clones, with some not included. The repertoire consists of roughly 89,000 clones, with roughly 94% occurring once and the leading ten covering approximately 1.7%. This receptor was identified in a female donor in good health, enrolled as a control in a pregnancy study. Sequencing was performed on peripheral blood, taken after pregnancy.

The DNA for the CDR3 is TGTGCCAGCAGTTCGACTAGCGGGAGAATTATCACAGATACGCAGTATTTT. Amino acid sequence: CASSSTSGRIITDTQYF. The chain is built from TRBV2 and TRBJ2-3, with 12 bases lining up with TRBD2. The CDR3 extends over 17 amino acids. The J segment lost 2 bases and the V segment lost 5 bases, leaving 8 bases of the junction unmatched. Looked up from germline, CDR1 is SNHLY and CDR2 is FYNNEI. Variable domain in full (rest from reference TRBV2 and TRBJ2-3): EPEVTQTPSHQVTQMGQEVILRCVPISNHLYFYWYRQILGQKVEFLVSFYNNEISEKSEIFDDQFSVERPDGSNFTLKIRSTKLEDSAMYFCASSSTSGRIITDTQYFGPGTRLTVL.